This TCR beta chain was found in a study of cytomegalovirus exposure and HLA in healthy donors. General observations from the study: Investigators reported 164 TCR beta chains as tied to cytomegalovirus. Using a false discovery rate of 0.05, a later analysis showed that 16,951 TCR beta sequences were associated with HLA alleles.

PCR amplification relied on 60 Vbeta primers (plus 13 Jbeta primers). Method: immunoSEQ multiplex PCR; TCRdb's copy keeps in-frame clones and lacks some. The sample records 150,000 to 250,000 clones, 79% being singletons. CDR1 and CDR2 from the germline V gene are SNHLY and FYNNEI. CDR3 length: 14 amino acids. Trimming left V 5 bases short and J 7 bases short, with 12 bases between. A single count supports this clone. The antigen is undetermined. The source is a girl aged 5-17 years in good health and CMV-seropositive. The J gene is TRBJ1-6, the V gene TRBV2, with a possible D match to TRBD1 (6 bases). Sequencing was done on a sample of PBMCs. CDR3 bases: TGTGCCAGCAGTCCGGACAGTCGCAATTCACCCCTCCACTTT. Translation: CASSPDSRNSPLHF.